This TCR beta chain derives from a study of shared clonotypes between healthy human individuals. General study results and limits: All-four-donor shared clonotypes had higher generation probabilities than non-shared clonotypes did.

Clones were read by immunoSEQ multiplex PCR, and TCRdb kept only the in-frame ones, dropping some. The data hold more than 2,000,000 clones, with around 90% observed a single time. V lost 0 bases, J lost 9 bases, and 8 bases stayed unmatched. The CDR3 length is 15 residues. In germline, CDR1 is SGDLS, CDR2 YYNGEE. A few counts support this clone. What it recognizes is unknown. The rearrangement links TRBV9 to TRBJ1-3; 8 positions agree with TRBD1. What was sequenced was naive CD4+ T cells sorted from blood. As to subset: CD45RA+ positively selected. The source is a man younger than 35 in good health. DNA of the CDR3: TGTGCCAGCAGCGTAGGCGTCCAGGGGGCTAGCACCATATATTTT. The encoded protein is CASSVGVQGASTIYF.